The 3 T cell receptor beta chains given below trace back to one sample, sequenced in a study of blood T cell repertoires in COVID-19. The repertoire was sequenced with immunoSEQ multiplex PCR; TCRdb's copy has only in-frame clones and lacks some. This table has some 250,000 clones, 80% to 90% appearing once. Sequenced input: PBMCs or T cells enriched from blood (not recorded which). The receptors here all came from a woman aged 45-65 years who had recovered from COVID-19.

The table lists this clone with a count of one. This chain connects TRBV7-9 to TRBJ1-2; possibly TRBD1 for D (5 bases). Trimming cost V 2 bases and J 4 bases, with 11 bases left between them. The CDR3 length is 14 residues. Germline assignment: CDR1 SEHNR and CDR2 FQNEAQ (reference sequence). Here the CDR3 reads CASSLSQGGYGYTF. CDR3 sequence (DNA): TGTGCCAGCAGCTTATCCCAGGGCGGCTATGGCTACACCTTC. Filled out from reference TRBV7-9 and TRBJ1-2, the complete variable domain reads DTGVSQNPRHKITKRGQNVTFRCDPISEHNRLYWYRQTLGQGPEFLTYFQNEAQLEKSRLLSDRFSAERPKGSFSTLEIQRTEQGDSAMYLCASSLSQGGYGYTFGSGTRLTVV.

This chain links TRBV4-1 with TRBJ2-7; 10 bases are shared with TRBD2. CDR3 size: 16 residues. V shed 0 bases, J shed 6 bases, and the junction held 8 bases outside the gene matches. Germline CDR1 is MGHRA and CDR2 is YSYEKL. CDR3 in amino acids: CASSQDNLAGVREQYF. CDR3 in DNA: TGCGCCAGCAGCCAAGATAACCTAGCGGGAGTGCGCGAGCAGTACTTC.

V gene TRBV4-1 combines with J gene TRBJ1-2, with D tentatively TRBD1 (5 bases). The V end was cut by 5 bases, the J end by 4 bases, with 11 bases between. The CDR3 sequence is 13 residues long. Germline assignment: CDR1 MGHRA and CDR2 YSYEKL. The CDR3 spells CASSVRESYGYTF. The CDR3 DNA follows: TGCGCCAGCAGCGTCAGGGAATCCTATGGCTACACCTTC.